This T cell receptor (beta chain) appears in the sequencing data of a study of shared clonotypes between healthy human individuals (dated by TCRdb to between 2020 and 2021). About the full investigation: Two women and a few men aged 18 to 49 years were included in the cohort. Libraries were prepared and TCR repertoires were sequenced by different laboratories using diverse techniques, in order to increase sequencing depth and limit assay-specific biases. Each donor's leukapheresis produced roughly between roughly 0.9 and 8.9 billion PBMCs. The study deeply sequenced blood TCR repertoires of about 5 healthy adults to estimate repertoire size and the extent of clonotype sharing between individuals. For each donor, CD4 naive and CD4 memory were each run on three plates, CD8 naive on two plates, and CD8 memory on one plate.

Using the deep immunoSEQ assay, TCR CDR3 regions were amplified from genomic DNA by multiplex PCR. Genomic DNA extracted from each cell subset was distributed evenly over all wells of several immunoSEQ 96-well plates, and each plate served as one replicate. For sorted subsets, each replicate PCR was loaded with 200 ng genomic DNA, equivalent to 30,000 or so T cell genomes. Purified libraries were quantified with a Qubit 3.0 fluorometer, sized on a Bioanalyzer 2100, and re-quantified with the KAPA Library Quantification kit. Every immunoSEQ 96-well plate was sequenced on a dedicated single-read 150-cycle Illumina NextSeq 550 flow cell. In the authors' own workflow: Because the immunoSEQ output held only junctional sequences and lacked quality scores, the filtering could not match the filtering applied to full-length reads. To assign V/J genes and CDR3, sequences were annotated against IMGT germline references using PyIR, a Python wrapper for IgBLAST v1.9. Reads were filtered out if the reads had weak V/J assignments (E-value above 1e-6), no CDR3, stop codons, out-of-frame junctions, or ambiguous translated residues. V3J clonotypes were defined by identical inferred V gene, J gene, and CDR3 amino acid sequence. Percentage overlap between repertoires was calculated by dividing the number of shared unique clonotypes by the size of the smaller repertoire. Repertoire richness was assessed with RTK rarefaction, the Chao1 estimator, and Recon v2.1 estimates of unobserved clonotypes. OLGA was used to compute generation probabilities for all TCRbeta clonotypes that the gDNA method yielded from a handful of donors. Not all clones reach the TCRdb copy of this immuneACCESS table, which keeps in-frame sequences only. Checked studies attribute under half of the gap to unresolved V genes and leave the rest unexplained. The V and J calls and clone size are taken from that table; D and trimming were inferred from the DNA. The table for this sample lists about 2.4 million clones; around 90% of them were counted only once. The ten largest make up over 0.12% of the sample.

What the authors observed across the whole study: When a handful of donors were compared, the shared fraction of clonotypes was about 5% for naive CD4, about 4% for naive CD8, more than 2% for memory CD4, and roughly 0.4% for memory CD8. Compared with non-shared clonotypes, the clonotypes found in all four sorted-subset donors had higher generation probabilities. Naive subsets generally had larger estimated clonotype richness than memory subsets did. Sampling was restricted to blood, and TCR repertoires in tissues likely differ from the TCR repertoires found in blood. The genetic and exposure-history diversity represented was limited by the small number of donors. Pairwise subsampling indicated that sequencing depth was expected to affect the degree of clonotype sharing among donors. Incomplete sequencing was indicated by rarefaction of sorted-subset datasets, despite the large sequencing depth.

Healthy HIV-negative adults with no recently reported acute infections or vaccinations were included as donors. Every donor was a Caucasian adult residing in Nashville, Tennessee, USA. CD4+ T cells were enriched by magnetic negative selection, after which naive cells were positively selected on CD45RA and the negative fraction was taken as the memory subset. Blood was obtained by leukapheresis, after which PBMCs were separated by Ficoll-Histopaque density gradient centrifugation and cryopreserved in liquid nitrogen vapor phase. Analytical flow cytometry was used to check the purity and quantity of every magnetically sorted T cell population. Genomic DNA was isolated from each sorted fraction and quantified by UV absorbance on a Nanodrop 2000c. As regards this clone: The specificity of this receptor is unknown. Qualities for individual bases were not recorded, and no much larger clone is one base off.

This clonotype was obtained from a man aged 18 to 35 in good health. The sample taken for sequencing was naive CD4+ T cells sorted from blood. Interpreted using the paper, the cell subset or site label stands for: CD45RA+ positively selected.

The bases are TGTGCCAGCAGCGACAGGGCAAGGGGTAAAGAGACCCAGTACTTC. It specifies CASSDRARGKETQYF. The chain couples TRBV7-2 to TRBJ2-5; 7 central bases correspond to TRBD1. The germline V gene gives CDR1 as SGHTA and CDR2 as FQGNSA. The V end gives up 5 bases and the J end 3 bases, leaving 9 bases in the junction not matched to a gene. Measured from the cysteine to the phenylalanine, the CDR3 is 15 residues long. Only the CDR3 DNA is retained, 45 bases long and in frame from the first base. Where the CDR3 stops, the reference TRBV7-2 and TRBJ2-5 genes take over; the full variable domain is GAGVSQSPSNKVTEKGKDVELRCDPISGHTALYWYRQSLGQGLEFLIYFQGNSAPDKSGLPSDRFSAERTGGSVSTLTIQRTQQEDSAVYLCASSDRARGKETQYFGPGTRLLVL.